This entry is about one T cell receptor (beta chain). TCRdb keeps only in-frame clones here, not all; method: immunoSEQ multiplex PCR. Among roughly 200,000 clones listed, 80% to 95% were seen once. The data derive from a study of T cell responses to AZD1222 COVID-19 vaccine. The CDR3 sequence is 12 residues long. CDR1 and CDR2 (germline): MNHEY, SMNVEV (reference sequence). V lost 6 bases to trimming and J lost 9 bases; unmatched junction nucleotides: 3. The chain links TRBV27 to TRBJ2-1, with 9 bases fitting TRBD1. The receptor's source is an adult who received the AZD1222 COVID-19 vaccine. The sequences come from peripheral blood, collected 28 days after the second AZD1222 dose. The CDR3, as DNA: TGTGCCAGCAGCACAGGGGGCGTTGAGCAGTTCTTC. It codes for CASSTGGVEQFF.